This T cell receptor beta chain emerged from a study of blood T cells in healthy people across ages. Germline V gene data show CDR1 as MDHEN and CDR2 as SYDVKM. V was clipped by 8 bases and J by 3 bases; unmatched bases: 4. This CDR3 comprises 13 residues. This clonotype was counted a few times. It was with a sample-barcoded 5' primer and a J-beta primer mix that a second PCR of about 6 to 12 cycles was run. From the 5' RACE reads, TCRdb called clonotypes with MiXCR, one entry per CDR3 protein. The sample has some 760,000 distinct CDR3 sequences; 25% are singletons. These data were also filed under a second study, of T cells of mothers and their children.

The sequence derives from a boy younger than 18 in good health. Sequenced sample: blood. V and J are TRBV28 and TRBJ2-7, with 10 bases aligning to TRBD1. CDR3 bases: TGTGCCAGCGGACAGGGGGGAGACTACGAGCAGTACTTC. It specifies CASGQGGDYEQYF.